These 5 T cell receptor beta chains originate from one sample sequenced in a study of technical replicates of blood from a handful of donors. The method was immunoSEQ multiplex PCR; TCRdb's version includes in-frame clones alone and lacks a portion of them. The table lists approximately 92,000 clones, roughly 96% of them singletons, with around 0.35% in the top ten. Input material: T cells isolated from PBMCs. These TCRs come from a human donor in good health.

The chain employs TRBV5-1 and TRBJ2-5; 7 nucleotides align to TRBD1. CDR3 length: 15 amino acids. The germline V gene encodes CDR1 SGHRS and CDR2 YFSETQ. V trimming: 4 bases; J trimming: 2 bases; junction bases outside the gene matches: 8. The CDR3 DNA reads as TGCGCCAGCAGCACCTCCGGGACAGATCAAGAGACCCAGTACTTC. It codes for CASSTSGTDQETQYF.

This rearrangement joins TRBV7-2 to TRBJ2-1, with a possible D match to TRBD2 (5 bases). V dropped 5 bases and J dropped 10 bases, with 15 bases sitting between them. The germline gives CDR1 SGHTA, CDR2 FQGNSA. The CDR3 runs 13 residues. The chain's CDR3 is CASSAGNVGEQFF. The CDR3, as DNA: TGTGCCAGCAGCGCCGGGAACGTAGGGGAGCAGTTCTTC.

The rearrangement joins TRBV6-5 to TRBJ1-1, with D perhaps TRBD1 (6 bases). Trimming removed 5 bases from V and 1 base from J, with 8 bases in between. CDR3 length: 13 amino acids. From germline, CDR1 is MNHEY and CDR2 SVGAGI. Written as DNA, the CDR3 is TGTGCCAGCAGTGAGACAGGGAACACTGAAGCTTTCTTT. It yields the protein CASSETGNTEAFF.

A single count supports this clone. The gene calls are TRBV5-4 and TRBJ1-1, with TRBD1 as a possible D gene (6 bases). Per the germline V gene, CDR1 is SGHNT and CDR2 is YYREEE (reference sequence). The CDR3 totals 17 residues. Trimming removed 3 bases at V and 0 bases at J, with 18 bases between. CDR3 loop: CASSWNQGFSLNTEAFF. In DNA, the CDR3 is TGTGCCAGCAGCTGGAACCAGGGGTTCAGCCTGAACACTGAAGCTTTCTTT.

The chain is built from TRBV27 and TRBJ2-1; TRBD1 aligns across 7 bases. The germline V gene has CDR1 MNHEY and CDR2 SMNVEV (reference sequence). With V trimmed by 2 bases and J by 7 bases, 5 bases remained unmatched. CDR3 length: 14 amino acids. CDR3 residues: CASSLRQGGNEQFF. DNA for the CDR3: TGTGCCAGCAGTTTAAGACAGGGTGGGAATGAGCAGTTCTTC.